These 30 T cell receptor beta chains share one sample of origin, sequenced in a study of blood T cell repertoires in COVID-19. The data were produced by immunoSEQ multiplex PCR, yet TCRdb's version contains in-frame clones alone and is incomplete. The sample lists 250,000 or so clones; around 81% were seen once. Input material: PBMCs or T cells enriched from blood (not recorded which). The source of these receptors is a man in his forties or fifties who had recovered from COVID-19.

The CDR3 sequence: CASSHEPGQNTEAFF. The CDR3 region has the DNA TGCGCCAGCAGCCACGAACCGGGACAGAACACTGAAGCTTTCTTT. The chain combines TRBV4-1 with TRBJ1-1, with D possibly being TRBD1 (6 bases). The V end lost 3 bases, the J end lost 1 base, and 12 bases lay between the germline ends. CDR3 length equals 15 residues. CDR1 MGHRA and CDR2 YSYEKL come from the germline V gene.

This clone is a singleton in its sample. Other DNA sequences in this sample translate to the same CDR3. The DNA of the CDR3 is TGTGCCAGCAGCCAAGGCGGTCAGCCCCAGCATTTT. Its protein product is CASSQGGQPQHF. The chain joins TRBV3-1 (or the pseudogene TRBV3-2) to TRBJ1-5; D gene unclear. V dropped 1 base and J dropped 6 bases, with 4 bases sitting between them. In germline, CDR1 is LGHDT, CDR2 YNNKEL (reference sequence). The CDR3 is made up of 12 amino acids.

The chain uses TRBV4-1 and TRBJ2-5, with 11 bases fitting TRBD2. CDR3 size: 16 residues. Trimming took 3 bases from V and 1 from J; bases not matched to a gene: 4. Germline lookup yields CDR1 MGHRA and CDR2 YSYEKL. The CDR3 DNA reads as TGCGCCAGCAGCCAGGATAGCGGGGGGGCCCAAGAGACCCAGTACTTC. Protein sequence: CASSQDSGGAQETQYF.

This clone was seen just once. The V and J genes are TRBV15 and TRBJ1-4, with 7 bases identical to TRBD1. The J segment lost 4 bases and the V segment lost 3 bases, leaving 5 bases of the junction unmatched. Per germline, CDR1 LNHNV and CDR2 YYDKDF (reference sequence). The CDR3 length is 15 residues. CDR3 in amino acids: CATSSRDRFNEKLFF. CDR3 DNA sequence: TGTGCCACCAGCAGCCGGGACAGATTTAATGAAAAACTGTTTTTT.

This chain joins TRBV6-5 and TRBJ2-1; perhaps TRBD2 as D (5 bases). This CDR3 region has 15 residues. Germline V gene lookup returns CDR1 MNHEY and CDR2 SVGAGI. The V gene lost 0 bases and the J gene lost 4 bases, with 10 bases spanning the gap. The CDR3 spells CASSYSEGVYNEQFF. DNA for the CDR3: TGTGCCAGCAGTTACTCAGAGGGAGTTTACAATGAGCAGTTCTTC.

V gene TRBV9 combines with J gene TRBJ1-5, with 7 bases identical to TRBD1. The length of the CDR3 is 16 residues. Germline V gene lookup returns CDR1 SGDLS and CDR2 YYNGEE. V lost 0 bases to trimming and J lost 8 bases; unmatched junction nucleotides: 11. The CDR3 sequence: CASSVGGGGQLEPQHF. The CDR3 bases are TGTGCCAGCAGCGTAGGAGGGGGCGGTCAACTGGAGCCCCAGCATTTT.

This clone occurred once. The CDR3 region is CSVEISRVFQETQYF. CDR3 coding DNA: TGCAGCGTTGAGATTTCCAGGGTCTTCCAAGAGACCCAGTACTTC. The chain couples TRBV29-1 to TRBJ2-5; D possibly corresponds to TRBD1 (5 bases). Trimming pared 3 bases from V and 1 base from J, leaving 15 bases between. Per germline, CDR1 SQVTM and CDR2 ANQGSEA. This CDR3 has 15 amino acids. The variable domain in full, completed from reference TRBV29-1 and TRBJ2-5, reads SAVISQKPSRDICQRGTSLTIQCQVDSQVTMMFWYRQQPGQSLTLIATANQGSEATYESGFVIDKFPISRPNLTFSTLTVSNMSPEDSSIYLCSVEISRVFQETQYFGPGTRLLVL.

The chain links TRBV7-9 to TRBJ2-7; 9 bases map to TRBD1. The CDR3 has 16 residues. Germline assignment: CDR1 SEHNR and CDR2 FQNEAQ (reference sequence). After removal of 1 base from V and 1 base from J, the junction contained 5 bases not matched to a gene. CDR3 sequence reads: CASSLGGTGISYEQYF. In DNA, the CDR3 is TGTGCCAGCAGCTTAGGGGGGACAGGGATTTCCTACGAGCAGTACTTC.

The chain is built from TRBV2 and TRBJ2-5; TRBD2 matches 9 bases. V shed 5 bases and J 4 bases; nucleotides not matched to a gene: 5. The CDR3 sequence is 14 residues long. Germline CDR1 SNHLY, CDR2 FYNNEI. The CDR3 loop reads CASSRTSAVETQYF. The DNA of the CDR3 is TGTGCCAGCAGTCGGACTAGCGCAGTAGAGACCCAGTACTTC.

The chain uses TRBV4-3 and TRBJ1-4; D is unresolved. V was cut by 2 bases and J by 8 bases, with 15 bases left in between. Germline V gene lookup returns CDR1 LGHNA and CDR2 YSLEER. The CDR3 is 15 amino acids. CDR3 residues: CASSQFLGEGEKLFF. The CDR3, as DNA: TGCGCCAGCAGCCAATTTCTCGGGGAGGGCGAAAAACTGTTTTTT.

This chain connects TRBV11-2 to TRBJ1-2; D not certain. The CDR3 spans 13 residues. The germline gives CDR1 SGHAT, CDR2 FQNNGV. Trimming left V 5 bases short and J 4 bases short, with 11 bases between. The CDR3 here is CASSPSGAYGYTF. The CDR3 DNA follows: TGTGCCAGCAGCCCCTCCGGAGCCTATGGCTACACCTTC.

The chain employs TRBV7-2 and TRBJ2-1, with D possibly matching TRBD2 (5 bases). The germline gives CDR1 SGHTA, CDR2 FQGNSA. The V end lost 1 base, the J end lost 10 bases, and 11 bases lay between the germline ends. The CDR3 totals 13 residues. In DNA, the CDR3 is TGTGCCAGCAGCTTAGGTGTTGGCGGGGAGCAGTTCTTC. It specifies CASSLGVGGEQFF.

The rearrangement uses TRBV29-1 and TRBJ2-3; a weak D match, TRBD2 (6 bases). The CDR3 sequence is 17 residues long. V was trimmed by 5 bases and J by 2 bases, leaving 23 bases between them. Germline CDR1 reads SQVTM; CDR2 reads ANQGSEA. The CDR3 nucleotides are TGCAGCGTTTCCACCCGTGGGGGGAGTAGTGCCACAGATACGCAGTATTTT. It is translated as CSVSTRGGSSATDTQYF.

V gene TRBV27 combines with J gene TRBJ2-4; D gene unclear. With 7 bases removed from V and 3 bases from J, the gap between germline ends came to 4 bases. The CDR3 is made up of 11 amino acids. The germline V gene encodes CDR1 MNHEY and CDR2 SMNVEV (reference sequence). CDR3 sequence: CASNYKNIQYF. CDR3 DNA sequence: TGTGCCAGCAATTACAAAAACATTCAGTACTTC.

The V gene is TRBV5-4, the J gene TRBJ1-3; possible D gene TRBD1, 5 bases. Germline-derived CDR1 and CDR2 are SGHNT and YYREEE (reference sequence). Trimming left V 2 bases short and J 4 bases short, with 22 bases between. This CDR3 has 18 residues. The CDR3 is CASSFSISGLGRGNTIYF. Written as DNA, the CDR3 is TGTGCCAGCAGCTTCTCAATCTCAGGGTTAGGTAGGGGAAACACCATATATTTT.

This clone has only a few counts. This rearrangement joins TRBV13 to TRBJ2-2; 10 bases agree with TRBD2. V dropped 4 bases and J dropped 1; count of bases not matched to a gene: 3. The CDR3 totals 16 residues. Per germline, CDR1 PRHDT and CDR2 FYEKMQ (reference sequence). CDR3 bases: TGTGCCAGCAGCTCGAGACTAGCGGGGAACACCGGGGAGCTGTTTTTT. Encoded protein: CASSSRLAGNTGELFF.

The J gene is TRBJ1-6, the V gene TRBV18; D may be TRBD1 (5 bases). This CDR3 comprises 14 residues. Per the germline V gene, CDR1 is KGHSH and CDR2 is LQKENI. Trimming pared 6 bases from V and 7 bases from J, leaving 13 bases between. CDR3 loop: CASSTQEGNSPLHF. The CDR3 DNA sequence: TGTGCCAGCTCCACGCAGGAGGGGAATTCACCCCTCCACTTT. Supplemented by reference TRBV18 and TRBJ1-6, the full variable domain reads NAGVMQNPRHLVRRRGQEARLRCSPMKGHSHVYWYRQLPEEGLKFMVYLQKENIIDESGMPKERFSAEFPKEGPSILRIQQVVRGDSAAYFCASSTQEGNSPLHFGNGTRLTVT.

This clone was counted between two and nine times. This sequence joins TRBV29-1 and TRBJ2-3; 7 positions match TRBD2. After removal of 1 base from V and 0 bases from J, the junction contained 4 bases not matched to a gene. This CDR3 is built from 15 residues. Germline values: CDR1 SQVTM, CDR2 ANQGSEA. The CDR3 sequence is CSVEAPGGSTDTQYF. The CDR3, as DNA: TGCAGCGTTGAAGCTCCGGGAGGAAGCACAGATACGCAGTATTTT.

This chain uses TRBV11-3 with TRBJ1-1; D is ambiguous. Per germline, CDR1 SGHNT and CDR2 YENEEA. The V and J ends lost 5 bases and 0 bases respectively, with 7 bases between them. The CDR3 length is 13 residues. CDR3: CASSLQMNTEAFF. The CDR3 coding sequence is TGTGCCAGCAGCCTACAGATGAACACTGAAGCTTTCTTT.

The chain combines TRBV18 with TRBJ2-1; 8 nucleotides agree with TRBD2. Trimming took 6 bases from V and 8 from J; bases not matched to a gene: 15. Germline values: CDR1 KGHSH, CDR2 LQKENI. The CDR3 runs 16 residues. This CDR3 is CASSRRTGGGFDEQFF. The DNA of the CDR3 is TGTGCCAGCTCCCGCCGCACTGGCGGGGGGTTTGATGAGCAGTTCTTC.

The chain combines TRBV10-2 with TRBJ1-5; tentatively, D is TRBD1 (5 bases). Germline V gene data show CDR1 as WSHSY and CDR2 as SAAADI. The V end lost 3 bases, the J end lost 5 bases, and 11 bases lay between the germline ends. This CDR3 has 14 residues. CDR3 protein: CASSDRVVHQPQHF. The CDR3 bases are TGCGCCAGCAGTGACAGGGTAGTACATCAGCCCCAGCATTTT.

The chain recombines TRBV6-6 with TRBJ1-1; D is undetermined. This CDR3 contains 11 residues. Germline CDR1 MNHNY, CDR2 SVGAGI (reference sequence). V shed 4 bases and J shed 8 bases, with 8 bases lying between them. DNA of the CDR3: TGTGCCAGCAGTTCCCCCCGGGAAGCTTTCTTT. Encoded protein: CASSSPREAFF.

The CDR3 loop reads CASSPTSPAGSSLHF. Written as DNA, the CDR3 is TGTGCCAGCTCACCAACCAGCCCGGCGGGATCATCCCTCCACTTT. The V and J genes are TRBV18 and TRBJ1-6; no reliable D call. V was clipped by 2 bases and J by 14 bases, with 19 bases between them. In germline, CDR1 is KGHSH, CDR2 LQKENI. CDR3 length equals 15 residues.

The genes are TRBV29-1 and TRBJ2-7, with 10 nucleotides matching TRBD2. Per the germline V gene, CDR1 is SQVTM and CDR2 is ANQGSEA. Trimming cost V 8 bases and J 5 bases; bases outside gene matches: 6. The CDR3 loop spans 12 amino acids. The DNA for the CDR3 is TGCAGCCCTAGCGGGAGAGGCCACGAGCAGTACTTC. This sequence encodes CSPSGRGHEQYF.

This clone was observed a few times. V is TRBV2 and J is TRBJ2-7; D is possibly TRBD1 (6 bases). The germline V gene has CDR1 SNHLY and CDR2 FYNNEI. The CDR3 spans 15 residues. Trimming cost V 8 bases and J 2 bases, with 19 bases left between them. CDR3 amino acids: CASRFPGTRTYEQYF. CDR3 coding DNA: TGTGCCAGCCGTTTTCCCGGGACAAGAACCTACGAGCAGTACTTC.

CDR3 in amino acids: CASSLGGKNNEQFF. CDR3 nucleotide sequence: TGTGCCAGCAGCTTAGGGGGTAAAAACAATGAGCAGTTCTTC. V gene TRBV5-6 combines with J gene TRBJ2-1; D possibly corresponds to TRBD1 (6 bases). This CDR3 comprises 14 residues. Per germline, CDR1 SGHDT and CDR2 YYEEEE. Trimming took 2 bases from V and 5 from J, leaving 11 bases between them.

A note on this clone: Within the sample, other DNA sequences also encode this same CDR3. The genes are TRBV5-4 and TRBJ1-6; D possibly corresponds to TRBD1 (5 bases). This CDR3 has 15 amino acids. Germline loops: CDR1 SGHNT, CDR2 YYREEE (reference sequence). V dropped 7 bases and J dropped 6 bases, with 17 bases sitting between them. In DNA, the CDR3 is TGTGCCAGCGGAGGGGACTCTGGGGTTAATTCACCCCTCCACTTT. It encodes CASGGDSGVNSPLHF. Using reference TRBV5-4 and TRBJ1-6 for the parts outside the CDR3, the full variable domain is ETGVTQSPTHLIKTRGQQVTLRCSSQSGHNTVSWYQQALGQGPQFIFQYYREEENGRGNFPPRFSGLQFPNYSSELNVNALELDDSALYLCASGGDSGVNSPLHFGNGTRLTVT.

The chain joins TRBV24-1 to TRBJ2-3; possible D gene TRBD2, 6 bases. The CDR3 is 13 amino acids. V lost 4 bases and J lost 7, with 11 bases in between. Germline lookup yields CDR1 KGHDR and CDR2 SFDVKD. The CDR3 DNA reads TGTGCCACCAGTGACGCACTAGCATATACGCAGTATTTT. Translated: CATSDALAYTQYF.

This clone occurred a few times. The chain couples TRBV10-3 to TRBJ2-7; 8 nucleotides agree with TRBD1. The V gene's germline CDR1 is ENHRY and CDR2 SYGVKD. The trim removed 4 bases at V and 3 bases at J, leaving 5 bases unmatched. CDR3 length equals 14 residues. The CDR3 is CAISGGTGYYEQYF. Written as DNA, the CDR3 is TGTGCCATCAGTGGGGGGACAGGTTACTACGAGCAGTACTTC.

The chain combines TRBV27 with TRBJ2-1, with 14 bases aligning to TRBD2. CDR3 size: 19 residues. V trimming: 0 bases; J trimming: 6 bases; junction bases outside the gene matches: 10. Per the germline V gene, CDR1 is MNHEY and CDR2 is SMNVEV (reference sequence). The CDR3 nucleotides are TGTGCCAGCAGTTTATCGGGGACTAGCGGGAGTGGGCCCCGCAATGAGCAGTTCTTC. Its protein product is CASSLSGTSGSGPRNEQFF.